This T cell receptor (beta chain) was retrieved from a study of brain T cells in children with intractable seizures. Clones were sequenced by immunoSEQ multiplex PCR, and TCRdb holds only the in-frame ones, with some missing. This sample has under 400,000 clones, with more than 85% found just once. Time point described: blood from clinic visit 5 months post-surgery; TSC patient then seizure free. Only cases whose brain tissue showed the highest T cell transcript signatures were sequenced. Pre-surgery treatment included at least one anti-epileptic drug. V was clipped by 1 base and J by 3 bases, with 17 bases between them. The CDR3 extends over 17 amino acids. Germline loops: CDR1 MGHRA, CDR2 YSYEKL. Turning to this clone: Antigen: not known.

Study results and caveats: Pre- and post-surgery blood differed in depth, so pre-surgery absences may be undersampling.

This chain joins TRBV4-1 and TRBJ2-3, with D maybe TRBD2 (7 bases). This TCR derives from a boy in the first two years of life with tuberous sclerosis and intractable seizures. Sequencing was performed on peripheral blood, taken more than 4 months after surgery. The CDR3 is CASSQVLRGGGTDTQYF. The DNA for the CDR3 is TGCGCCAGCAGCCAAGTTTTGAGGGGGGGAGGGACAGATACGCAGTATTTT.